The entry that follows covers one T cell receptor (beta chain) sequence. Generated by immunoSEQ multiplex PCR, the TCRdb table keeps only in-frame clones and is missing some. This sample carries approximately 120,000 clones, around 80% of them seen once, and the ten largest clones take approximately 3%. Time point here: baseline pretreatment blood. Treatment: 15 Gy SBRT to primary tumor, nephrectomy 4 weeks later. The data stem from a study of radiation and T cells in renal cell carcinoma. V shed 5 bases and J 1 base; nucleotides not matched to a gene: 4. The CDR3 sequence is 14 residues long. Germline CDR1 reads SGHTA; CDR2 reads FQGNSA.

V usage is TRBV7-2 and J usage is TRBJ2-7, with 8 bases that match TRBD1. Sequencing was performed on blood, taken from a patient whose treatment included radiotherapy and nephrectomy. This sequence originates from a woman in her sixties or seventies with renal cell carcinoma. The CDR3 DNA sequence: TGTGCCAGCAGCCTCCGGGACAGGTCCTACGAGCAGTACTTC. Its protein product is CASSLRDRSYEQYF.